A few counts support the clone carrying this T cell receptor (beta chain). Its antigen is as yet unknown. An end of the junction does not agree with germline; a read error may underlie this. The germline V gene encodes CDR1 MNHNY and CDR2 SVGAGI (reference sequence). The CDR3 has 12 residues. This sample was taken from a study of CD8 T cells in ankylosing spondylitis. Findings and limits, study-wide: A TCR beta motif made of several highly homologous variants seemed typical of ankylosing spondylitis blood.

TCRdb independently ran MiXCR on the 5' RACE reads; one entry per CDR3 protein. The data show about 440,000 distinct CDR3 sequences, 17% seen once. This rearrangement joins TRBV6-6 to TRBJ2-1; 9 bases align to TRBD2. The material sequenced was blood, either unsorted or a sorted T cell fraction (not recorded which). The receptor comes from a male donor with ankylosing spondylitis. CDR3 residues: CASSYEGRGGDF. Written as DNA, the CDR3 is TGTGCCAGCAGTTACGAGGGGCGGGGGGGCGACTTC.